This TCR beta chain was found in a study of blood T cell repertoires in COVID-19. The protocol was immunoSEQ multiplex PCR, while the TCRdb copy is restricted to in-frame clones and leaves out a portion. The data contain 150,000 or so clones, over 70% of them singletons. This CDR3 contains 12 residues. Trimming shortened V by 3 bases and J by 3 bases, and 8 bases separated the two germline ends. CDR1 and CDR2 from the germline V gene are DFQATT and SNEGSKA (reference sequence). The sequence was collected from a man between 60 and 70 years old with acute or convalescent COVID-19. The sample comprised peripheral blood. J is TRBJ2-5 and V is TRBV20-1, with a tentative D call TRBD1 (6 bases). CDR3 protein: CSASRQEETQYF. The CDR3 DNA sequence: TGCAGTGCTAGTCGACAGGAAGAGACCCAGTACTTC.